The rows below give T cell receptor beta chains drawn from one sample of a study of T cell repertoires in cytomegalovirus infection. TCRdb re-called the reads with MiXCR, one entry per CDR3 protein. The repertoire holds almost 550,000 distinct CDR3 sequences, with 15% to 20% as singletons. What was sequenced was CD8+ T cells from PBMCs. All receptors come from a human donor in good health (CMV status not recorded). Some clones in this sample may be carry-over from other donors' samples. Both conserved end residues are part of each CDR3. D genes are given only for firm matches. Expanded clones are given a class, and other clones once, few, many or no size at all.

>TRBD2|many|TRBJ2-1|TRBV6-1
TGTGCCAGCAGTGAATGGACTAGCGGGAGAGATGAGCAGTTCTTC
CASSEWTSGRDEQFF
>TRBD1|many|TRBJ2-1|TRBV7-3
TGTGCCAGCAGCATAGGACAGGGGCCAATAGAACGGTACAATGAGCAGTTCTTC
CASSIGQGPIERYNEQFF
>TRBD1|-|TRBJ2-7|TRBV29-1
TGCAGCGTTGAGGGGAGGACAGGGGGCGTCTACGAGCAGTACTTC
CSVEGRTGGVYEQYF
>TRBD1|many|TRBJ2-7|TRBV11-2
TGTGCCAGCAGCTTATTGGGGACAGGGGACTACGAGCAGTACTTC
CASSLLGTGDYEQYF
>-|many|TRBJ2-7|TRBV10-3
TGTGCCATCAGTGATGGACAAGTCTCCTACGAGCAGTACTTC
CAISDGQVSYEQYF
>-|few|TRBJ1-2|TRBV27
TGTGCCAGCAGTCCCTCGACAGGCGTCCAGAACTATGGCTACACCTTC
CASSPSTGVQNYGYTF
>TRBD2|few|TRBJ2-3|TRBV28
TGTGCCAGCAGTTTATCGGGCGTAGCGACGTTTAGCGGGAGCTCAGATACGCAGTATTTT
CASSLSGVATFSGSSDTQYF
>-|many|TRBJ1-1|TRBV7-9
TGTGCCAGCAGCTATTGGGAGACTGAAGCTTTCTTT
CASSYWETEAFF
>TRBD1|-|TRBJ1-2|TRBV14
TGTGCCAGCAGCCAAGCGCGGACAGGGGGTACTGGCTACACCTTC
CASSQARTGGTGYTF
>-|few|TRBJ1-5|TRBV24-1
TGTGCCACCAGTGATTTGTCGGACAGCAATCAGCCCCAGCATTTT
CATSDLSDSNQPQHF
>TRBD2|many|TRBJ2-1|TRBV7-9
TGTGCCAGCAGCTTAGTGAAAACTAGCGGAGCCAATGAGCAGTTCTTC
CASSLVKTSGANEQFF
>-|-|TRBJ2-1|TRBV27
TGTGCCAGCAGCTTAATAGGGTCCTACAATGAGCAGTTCTTC
CASSLIGSYNEQFF
>-|few|TRBJ2-7|TRBV20-1
TGCAGTGCTAGAGAATCCTACGAGCAGTACTTC
CSARESYEQYF
>-|-|TRBJ1-2|TRBV29-1
TGCAGCATTCCCTCGGGGGGAAGTCTGGCCTATGGCTACACCTTC
CSIPSGGSLAYGYTF
>TRBD2|few|TRBJ2-5|TRBV5-4
TGTGCCAGCAGCCAGACTACTGTCGCGGGGGACCAGTACTTC
CASSQTTVAGDQYF